This T cell receptor beta chain was identified in a study of control samples from healthy donors and cancer patients. Produced via immunoSEQ multiplex PCR; TCRdb's table is partial and in-frame only. The sample consists of roughly 49,000 clones, roughly 90% of them appearing once. This CDR3 is built from 14 residues. CDR1 is MDHEN and CDR2 is SYDVKM in the germline V gene. The V and J ends lost 6 bases and 3 bases respectively, with 15 bases between them. This chain links TRBV28 with TRBJ2-7; possible D gene TRBD1, 6 bases. Sequenced sample: PBMCs. The receptor was isolated from a man aged 50 or older with head and neck cancer. CDR3 protein: CASRVTGGVYEQYF. CDR3 in DNA: TGTGCCAGCAGAGTGACAGGTGGGGTCTACGAGCAGTACTTC.